This T cell receptor beta chain is from a study of tumour-infiltrating T cells in Burkitt lymphoma. Turning to the study itself: Survival, overall and progression-free, tracked with productive clonality.

Germline assignment: CDR1 MNHNS and CDR2 SASEGT. V gave up 8 bases and J gave up 1 base, with 12 bases separating them. This CDR3 spans 14 amino acids. Method: immunoSEQ multiplex PCR; TCRdb's copy keeps in-frame clones and lacks some. In the table there are about 800 clones, roughly 80% of which are singletons. J is TRBJ1-5 and V is TRBV6-1, with a weak D call TRBD1 (6 bases). The receptor comes from a human donor with diffuse large B-cell lymphoma. Some clones in this sample may be carry-over from other donors' samples. Sequencing was carried out using tumor tissue. The DNA for the CDR3 is TGTGCCAGCGTTCTAACAGGGAGCAATCAGCCCCAGCATTTT. Translating gives CASVLTGSNQPQHF.